The clone carrying this TCR beta chain was seen a handful of times. Antigen specificity is unknown. Method: immunoSEQ multiplex PCR; TCRdb's copy keeps in-frame clones and lacks some. The top ten hold approximately 0.5% of the sample, which has more than 850,000 clones, around 78% seen once. The sample comes from a study of shared clonotypes between healthy human individuals. The CDR3 runs 15 residues. Between the trimmed V and J ends, which lost 0 bases and 7 bases, there was a span of 15 bases. Germline values: CDR1 MNHNY, CDR2 SVGAGI (reference sequence). Study results and limitations: Incomplete sequencing of sorted subsets was indicated by rarefaction despite large depth.

Sequencing was done on a sample of memory CD4+ T cells from PBMCs. Specified subset: CD45RA-negative fraction. The receptor was derived from a man aged 18 to 30 in good health. Some clones in this sample may be carry-over from other donors' samples. The chain is built from TRBV6-6 and TRBJ2-5; D not certain. The CDR3 DNA is TGTGCCAGCAGTTACTCGGGGTCCGGAAGGCGGACCCAGTACTTC. Translation gives CASSYSGSGRRTQYF.